This T cell receptor beta chain was captured by sequencing in a study of blood T cells in healthy people across ages. Study-level results: Conclusively comparing naive with antigen-experienced cells was impossible with unsorted PBMCs.

Note on this clonotype: Its specificity is unknown. At one end the junction does not follow the germline gene, possibly because of a read error.

The CDR3 extends over 14 amino acids. A second PCR, run for roughly 7 to 11 cycles, used a sample-barcoded 5' primer plus a J-beta primer mix. Every individual sample yielded 2.5 million or more paired-end reads (each containing CDR3). TCRdb re-derived calls from the 5' RACE reads in MiXCR, one entry per CDR3 protein. The repertoire holds 1.5 million to 2 million distinct CDR3 sequences, 28% seen once, with approximately 7.7% in the top ten. The V call is TRBV12-3 or TRBV12-4, the J call TRBJ2-2, with 9 bases fitting TRBD1. Sample: blood. This TCR came from a woman aged 30 to 39 in good health. In nucleotides, the CDR3 is TGTGCCAGCAGTACCACAGGGGGCACCAGGGAGCTGTTTTTT. Protein sequence: CASSTTGGTRELFF.